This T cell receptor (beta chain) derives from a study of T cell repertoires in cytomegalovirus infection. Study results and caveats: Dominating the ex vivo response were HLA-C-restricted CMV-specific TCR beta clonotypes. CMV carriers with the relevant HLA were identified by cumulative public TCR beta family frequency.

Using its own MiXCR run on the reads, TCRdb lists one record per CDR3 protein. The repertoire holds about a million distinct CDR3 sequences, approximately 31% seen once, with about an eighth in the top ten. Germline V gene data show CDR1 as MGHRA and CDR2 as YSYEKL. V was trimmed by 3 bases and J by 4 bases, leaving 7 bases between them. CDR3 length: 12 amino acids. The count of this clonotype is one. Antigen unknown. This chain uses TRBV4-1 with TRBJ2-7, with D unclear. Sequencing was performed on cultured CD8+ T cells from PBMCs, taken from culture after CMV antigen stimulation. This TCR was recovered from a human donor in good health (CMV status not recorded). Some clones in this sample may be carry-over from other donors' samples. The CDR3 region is CASSHMEYEQYF. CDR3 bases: TGCGCCAGCAGCCATATGGAGTACGAGCAGTACTTC.